This TCR beta chain was sequenced during a study of tissue T cells after allogeneic stem cell transplantation. Broader study findings: Blood and spleen captured only part of the tissue TCR repertoire.

The germline gives CDR1 KGHPV, CDR2 FQNQEV (reference sequence). The CDR3 is 15 amino acids. With V trimmed by 2 bases and J by 1 base, 1 base remained unmatched. TCRdb's copy holds only in-frame clones and misses some; the assay was immunoSEQ multiplex PCR. This sample has about 6,800 clones, with 34% found just once. This clone qualifies as medium-sized. What it binds is not known. Gene names refer to mouse genes. The read terminates 1 residue before the CDR3 end, so the remaining end is supplied by the germline J gene. Time point here: mouse harvest day 14 after allogeneic transplant. Each mouse received 10^7 T-cell-depleted marrow cells plus 10^6 splenic CD5+ T cells by tail vein.

Sequencing was done on a sample of skin. The receptor was derived from a female BALB/c mouse given C57BL/6 T cells with graft-versus-host disease after an allogeneic hematopoietic cell transplant. The chain couples TRBV26 to TRBJ1-3; 8 bases map to TRBD1. CDR3 sequence reads: CASSLPGGSGNTLYF. The sequenced part of the CDR3 DNA is TGTGCCAGCAGTCTGCCAGGGGGCTCTGGAAATACGCTCTAT.